A single T cell receptor (beta chain) is shown here with its context. The antigen is unknown. This specimen comes from a study of cytomegalovirus exposure and HLA in healthy donors. Points from the study as a whole: Follow-up analysis found HLA locus-dependent TCR association rates, highest for DRB1 and lowest for HLA-C.

The PCR contained 60 Vbeta and 13 Jbeta primers. Data came from immunoSEQ multiplex PCR; TCRdb stores just in-frame clones and leaves some out. The top ten clones hold less than 3.5% of a sample with 65,000 or so clones, approximately 78% of them seen once. The CDR3 is 12 residues long. V shed 4 bases, J shed 9 bases, and the junction held 5 bases outside the gene matches. Per the germline V gene, CDR1 is MDHEN and CDR2 is SYDVKM. The chain uses TRBV28 and TRBJ1-2, with 7 bases fitting TRBD1. The sample was PBMCs. The clonotype originates from a girl aged 10 to 17 in good health and CMV-seropositive. The CDR3 loop reads CASSSDRPSYTF. The CDR3, as DNA: TGTGCCAGCAGTTCGGACAGGCCCAGCTACACCTTC.